These 26 T cell receptor beta chains originate from one sample sequenced in a study of regulatory T cells in long-lasting Graves disease. Described time point: newly diagnosed GD, antithyroid drugs for less than 3 months. TCR sequences were obtained from RNA taken from PBMCs. Investigators prepared the TCR beta libraries by applying iRepertoire HTBI primers and Arm-PCR of CDR3 regions. MiXCR, run by TCRdb on the multiplex PCR reads, gives a single entry per CDR3 protein. The sample shows approximately 490,000 distinct CDR3 sequences, roughly 17% of them seen only once. The same sample was also studied in work on T cells in Graves' hyperthyroidism and ophthalmopathy.

The sample was peripheral blood mononuclear cells (PBMCs), taken at new diagnosis, from a patient treated with antithyroid drugs. The origin of the receptors is a man aged 35 to 55 with Graves disease.

This clonotype was observed many times. The rearrangement uses TRBV28 and TRBJ2-7, with D possibly being TRBD2 (5 bases). With 3 bases removed from V and 7 bases from J, the gap between germline ends came to 13 bases. CDR1 and CDR2 from the germline V gene are MDHEN and SYDVKM. The CDR3 is 13 residues long. The CDR3 DNA reads TGTGCCAGCAGTTTCGGTCTAGCAAGGGAGCAGTACTTC. Translated, it gives CASSFGLAREQYF.

V is TRBV7-8 and J is TRBJ2-1; 7 nucleotides line up with TRBD2. The CDR3 totals 14 residues. The ends lost 5 bases at V and 8 bases at J; junction bases unmatched: 9. Looked up from germline, CDR1 is SGHVS and CDR2 is FQNEAQ. For the CDR3, the DNA is TGTGCCAGCAGCGACCAAACTCGGGGGGATGAGCAGTTCTTC. This gives the protein CASSDQTRGDEQFF.

The chain is built from TRBV4-1 and TRBJ2-3; possible D gene TRBD2, 6 bases. Trimming pared 3 bases from V and 2 bases from J, leaving 9 bases between. Germline CDR1 is MGHRA and CDR2 is YSYEKL. CDR3 length equals 14 residues. The CDR3 is CASSQSSVTDTQYF. The CDR3 bases are TGCGCCAGCAGCCAGTCTAGCGTCACAGATACGCAGTATTTT.

At least ten counts were recorded for this clonotype. This rearrangement joins TRBV28 to TRBJ2-7, with D uncertain. Looked up from germline, CDR1 is MDHEN and CDR2 is SYDVKM. Trimming cost V 4 bases and J 3 bases, with 16 bases left between them. The length of the CDR3 is 15 residues. CDR3 sequence reads: CASSSSTPVGYEQYF. CDR3 DNA: TGTGCCAGCAGTTCCTCGACTCCGGTAGGCTACGAGCAGTACTTC.

This clonotype was detected many times. This chain connects TRBV11-2 to TRBJ1-3; D uncertain. Trimming removed 6 bases from V and 0 bases from J, with 15 bases in between. The V gene's germline CDR1 is SGHAT and CDR2 FQNNGV. This CDR3 region has 16 residues. CDR3 coding DNA: TGTGCCAGCAGAAGGTTAACAAGAGACTCTGGAAACACCATATATTTT. This gives the protein CASRRLTRDSGNTIYF.

This clonotype has more than one count but fewer than ten. The chain recombines TRBV2 with TRBJ2-1; 10 nucleotides match TRBD2. V lost 8 bases to trimming and J lost 12 bases; unmatched junction nucleotides: 13. This CDR3 has 14 residues. Germline V gene sequence: CDR1 SNHLY, CDR2 FYNNEI. The CDR3 loop is CASHRLAGHLGQFF. CDR3 sequence (DNA): TGTGCCAGCCACCGACTAGCGGGCCATCTTGGGCAGTTCTTC.

Many counts were recorded for this clonotype. This rearrangement joins TRBV10-3 to TRBJ2-7; D gene ambiguous. There are 14 residues in the CDR3. The V end was cut by 4 bases, the J end by 1 base, with 11 bases between. Per the germline V gene, CDR1 is ENHRY and CDR2 is SYGVKD. CDR3 nucleotides: TGTGCCATCAGTGCCGGGTCAATATCCTACGAGCAGTACTTC. It specifies CAISAGSISYEQYF.

The V gene is TRBV4-1, the J gene TRBJ2-5, with D possibly matching TRBD2 (5 bases). Gene TRBJ2-1 matches the end of the DNA better, so the J call may be wrong. The length of the CDR3 is 17 residues. Germline V gives CDR1 MGHRA, CDR2 YSYEKL. CDR3 amino acids: CASSQDGSGVSYNEQFF. The CDR3 DNA sequence: TGCGCCAGCAGCCAAGATGGGAGCGGTGTCTCCTACAATGAGCAGTTCTTC.

In its sample, this clonotype was seen many times. The chain carries TRBV20-1 and TRBJ2-2; TRBD2 matches 11 bases. V lost 3 bases and J lost 5; bases outside the gene matches: 5. The CDR3 runs 15 residues. Germline loops: CDR1 DFQATT, CDR2 SNEGSKA (reference sequence). The CDR3 here is CSASSGRAGTGELFF. CDR3 bases: TGCAGTGCTAGTAGCGGGAGGGCTGGTACCGGGGAGCTGTTTTTT.

The chain combines TRBV5-1 with TRBJ1-2; 7 nucleotides agree with TRBD1. The trim removed 2 bases at V and 4 bases at J, leaving 5 bases unmatched. The CDR3 has 14 residues. Germline CDR1 is SGHRS and CDR2 is YFSETQ. The CDR3 sequence is CASSFGTALYGYTF. In DNA, the CDR3 is TGCGCCAGCAGCTTCGGGACAGCACTCTATGGCTACACCTTC.

This clonotype showed up many times. V and J are TRBV12-5 and TRBJ2-7, with TRBD1 as a possible D gene (6 bases). Trimming took 4 bases from V and 2 from J, leaving 15 bases between them. Per the germline V gene, CDR1 is LGHNT and CDR2 is FRNRAP. The CDR3 extends over 15 amino acids. The DNA of the CDR3 is TGTGCTAGTGGTTCGTCCGGGACACCAGCCTACGAGCAGTACTTC. Its protein product is CASGSSGTPAYEQYF. Combining the CDR3 with reference TRBV12-5 and TRBJ2-7 gives the whole variable domain DARVTQTPRHKVTEMGQEVTMRCQPILGHNTVFWYRQTMMQGLELLAYFRNRAPLDDSGMPKDRFSAEMPDATLATLKIQPSEPRDSAVYFCASGSSGTPAYEQYFGPGTRLTVT.

This chain connects TRBV11-1 to TRBJ2-5; D is perhaps TRBD2 (5 bases). The germline CDR1 and CDR2 sequences are SGHAT and FQDESV (reference sequence). Deletions cut 1 base from V and 2 bases from J, with 11 bases between. This CDR3 spans 15 amino acids. The CDR3 reads CASSLGASRQETQYF. The CDR3, as DNA: TGTGCCAGCAGCTTAGGGGCTAGCAGACAAGAGACCCAGTACTTC. Full variable domain (outside the CDR3, taken from reference TRBV11-1 and TRBJ2-5): EAEVAQSPRYKITEKSQAVAFWCDPISGHATLYWYRQILGQGPELLVQFQDESVVDDSQLPKDRFSAERLKGVDSTLKIQPAELGDSAMYLCASSLGASRQETQYFGPGTRLLVL.

This clonotype was picked up many times. V is TRBV6-2 or TRBV6-3 and J is TRBJ1-1, with unresolved D. The V gene lost 2 bases and the J gene lost 4 bases, with 8 bases spanning the gap. CDR1 is MNHEY, CDR2 SVGEGT, per germline. CDR3 size: 13 residues. CDR3 DNA: TGTGCCAGCAGTTACGAGGGCATCACTGAAGCTTTCTTT. Translated, it gives CASSYEGITEAFF.

This clonotype was counted only a few times. The chain links TRBV7-9 to TRBJ1-3; a weak D match, TRBD1 (5 bases). The CDR3 is made up of 17 amino acids. From germline, CDR1 is SEHNR and CDR2 FQNEAQ (reference sequence). The V end lost 2 bases, the J end lost 4 bases, and 18 bases lay between the germline ends. The CDR3 bases are TGTGCCAGCAGCTTAAGGGAACTTGGGGGTCTGGGAAACACCATATATTTT. Translated, it gives CASSLRELGGLGNTIYF. The full variable domain, with the rest looked up from reference TRBV7-9 and TRBJ1-3, is DTGVSQNPRHKITKRGQNVTFRCDPISEHNRLYWYRQTLGQGPEFLTYFQNEAQLEKSRLLSDRFSAERPKGSFSTLEIQRTEQGDSAMYLCASSLRELGGLGNTIYFGEGSWLTVV.

This clonotype was detected once. With a far larger clone one base away, a read error is the likely cause. This chain joins TRBV28 and TRBJ2-3; a weak D match, TRBD2 (5 bases). CDR1 and CDR2 (germline): MDHEN, SYDVKM. The CDR3 covers 12 residues. Trimming took off 8 bases at V and 4 bases at J, with 10 bases between the two ends. The CDR3 DNA is TGTGCCAGCCGGGTTAGCGCAGATACGCAGTATTTT. This gives the protein CASRVSADTQYF.

This clonotype was recorded many times. This chain links TRBV12-3 or TRBV12-4 with TRBJ2-1; TRBD1 might be the D (5 bases). Trimming pared 7 bases from V and 0 bases from J, leaving 16 bases between. The CDR3 runs to 16 residues. In DNA, the CDR3 is TGTGCCAGCACCACGTGGGGCGACAGCTCCTACAATGAGCAGTTCTTC. It encodes CASTTWGDSSYNEQFF.

Ten or more counts support this clonotype. At one end the junction does not follow the germline gene, possibly because of a read error. This rearrangement joins TRBV5-1 to TRBJ2-1; D perhaps matches TRBD2 (5 bases). The CDR3 contains 13 residues. The germline gives CDR1 SGHRS, CDR2 YFSETQ. CDR3: CASSFLLGDEQFF. CDR3 DNA: TGTGCCAGCAGCTTCTTACTGGGAGATGAGCAGTTCTTC. The complete variable domain, with remaining parts taken from reference TRBV5-1 and TRBJ2-1, reads KAGVTQTPRYLIKTRGQQVTLSCSPISGHRSVSWYQQTPGQGLQFLFEYFSETQRNKGNFPGRFSGRQFSNSRSEMNVSTLELGDSALYLCASSFLLGDEQFFGPGTRLTVL.

This clonotype was detected many times. The chain is built from TRBV28 and TRBJ2-1, with 13 positions matching TRBD2. The CDR3 extends over 15 amino acids. Germline V gene lookup returns CDR1 MDHEN and CDR2 SYDVKM. Trimming cost V 5 bases and J 9 bases; bases outside gene matches: 7. The CDR3 region is CASSPTSGRAGEQFF. The CDR3 DNA reads as TGTGCCAGCAGTCCCACTAGCGGGAGGGCCGGTGAGCAGTTCTTC.

At least ten counts were recorded for this clonotype. V gene TRBV2 combines with J gene TRBJ2-7; a possible D gene is TRBD2 (5 bases). This CDR3 comprises 12 residues. The V and J ends lost 7 bases and 7 bases respectively, with 14 bases between them. Germline CDR1 and CDR2: SNHLY and FYNNEI. The CDR3 region is CASMRVALEQYF. In DNA, the CDR3 is TGTGCCAGCATGAGGGTAGCACTTGAGCAGTACTTC.

This clonotype was counted only a few times. This chain joins TRBV5-1 and TRBJ2-2; no reliable D call. Germline V lookup: CDR1 SGHRS, CDR2 YFSETQ. Trimming removed 0 bases from V and 5 bases from J, with 11 bases in between. This CDR3 region has 15 residues. DNA for the CDR3: TGCGCCAGCAGCTTGGCCGCGTCTGGGACCGGGGAGCTGTTTTTT. The encoded protein is CASSLAASGTGELFF.

This clonotype was counted at least ten times. The chain carries TRBV30 and TRBJ2-3, with D perhaps matching TRBD1 (5 bases). Trimming shortened V by 2 bases and J by 8 bases, and 11 bases separated the two germline ends. Germline CDR1 and CDR2: GTSNPN and SVGIG (reference sequence). The CDR3 spans 12 residues. The chain's CDR3 is CAWSSTVGTQYF. CDR3 nucleotide sequence: TGTGCCTGGAGTTCGACAGTGGGTACGCAGTATTTT.

The CDR3 region has the DNA TGTGCCAGCAGCCAAGATGATAGGGGTTACAGCACAGATACGCAGTATTTT. Translating it yields CASSQDDRGYSTDTQYF. V and J are TRBV4-2 and TRBJ2-3, with a possible D match to TRBD1 (5 bases). The CDR3 spans 17 residues. V was cut by 0 bases and J by 0 bases, with 13 bases left in between. Germline CDR1 is LGHNA and CDR2 is YNFKEQ.

This clonotype has at least ten counts. The V gene is TRBV6-5, the J gene TRBJ1-2, with TRBD1 as a possible D gene (5 bases). V lost 0 bases, J lost 2 bases, and 16 bases lay in between. The germline V gene encodes CDR1 MNHEY and CDR2 SVGAGI. This CDR3 region has 17 residues. CDR3 region: CASSYSRTRGINYGYTF. The CDR3 DNA follows: TGTGCCAGCAGTTACTCGCGGACAAGGGGAATAAACTATGGCTACACCTTC.

Concerning this clonotype: The CDR3 end shows no conserved phenylalanine or tryptophan, and so a read error is likely. This rearrangement joins TRBV9 to TRBJ2-1; D tentatively reads TRBD1 or TRBD2 (5 bases each). Germline CDR1 SGDLS, CDR2 YYNGEE. The germline V and J ends were trimmed by 4 bases and 4 bases, with 18 bases remaining between them. The CDR3 consists of 16 residues. The CDR3 reads CASSWGRIEGYNEQFI. The CDR3, as DNA: TGTGCCAGCAGCTGGGGACGGATCGAGGGGTACAATGAGCAGTTCATC.

In its sample, this clonotype was seen a few times. The gene calls are TRBV5-5 and TRBJ2-1; the D gene is possibly TRBD2 (5 bases). Trimming left V 4 bases short and J 1 base short, with 18 bases between. CDR1 is SGHKS, CDR2 YYEKEE, per germline (reference sequence). CDR3 length equals 17 residues. The CDR3, as DNA: TGTGCCAGCAGCCCCCCGAGCGGCAAGGGATCCTACAATGAGCAGTTCTTC. Protein: CASSPPSGKGSYNEQFF.

V usage is TRBV4-1 and J usage is TRBJ2-7; D may be TRBD2 (5 bases). The ends were cut back, 0 bases at V and 3 bases at J, with 15 bases in the middle. The V gene's germline CDR1 is MGHRA and CDR2 YSYEKL. The CDR3 consists of 16 residues. CDR3 bases: TGCGCCAGCAGCCAAGATTTTGGAGGTTTGGGCTACGAGCAGTACTTC. Translating it yields CASSQDFGGLGYEQYF.